The subject of this entry is one T cell receptor beta chain. The antigen remains undetermined. The data stem from a study of cytomegalovirus exposure and HLA in healthy donors. Unrecorded immune exposures were likely, despite nominal health at sampling. Germline CDR1 and CDR2: SGHNT and YYREEE (reference sequence). CDR3 length equals 14 residues. With 5 bases clipped from V and 2 bases from J, the junction kept 6 bases outside the gene matches. Study conclusions and caveats: A highly shared variant cluster was judged a likely technical artifact.

The PCR contained 60 Vbeta and 13 Jbeta primers. The authors' processing: Approximately 11 million of the approximately 80 million unique TCR beta chains counted in a later analysis were shared. Libraries were prepared by immunoSEQ multiplex PCR; TCRdb keeps only in-frame clonotypes and omits some of them. V and J calls and clone size are given by that table; D and trimming were obtained from the DNA. The sample gives about 170,000 clones, around 76% of which show up once; about 2.1% is in the top ten. Material for sequencing was PBMCs. The receptor was isolated from a female donor in good health and CMV-seronegative. The J gene is TRBJ1-2, the V gene TRBV5-4; TRBD1 aligns across 7 bases. In DNA form, the CDR3 reads TGTGCCAGCAGGCTAACGGGACAGAACTATGGCTACACCTTC. Its translation is CASRLTGQNYGYTF.